The following is a TCR beta chain sequence with its context. Its antigen is still unknown. CDR1 is MGHRA, CDR2 YSYEKL, per germline. The CDR3 is 16 amino acids. The germline V and J ends were trimmed by 0 bases and 4 bases, with 15 bases remaining between them. The sample comes from a study of identifying expanded T cells in peripheral blood. During the collection period, no donor immune events like infections were recorded. Clones were read by immunoSEQ multiplex PCR, and TCRdb kept only the in-frame ones, dropping some. The table has 83,000 or so clones, about nine tenths seen once. Overall study findings and caveats: Variance in clone template counts between approximately 2-week samples significantly increased with total template count across all healthy donors. Over approximately two and four weeks, about 17 and 20 clones changed, versus approximately 1.2 between replicates.

The genes are TRBV4-1 and TRBJ1-1; unclear D gene. The sample taken for sequencing was blood. The receptor was isolated from a person aged 18 to 75 in good health. Here the CDR3 reads CASSQDGKGIGTEAFF. CDR3 bases: TGCGCCAGCAGCCAAGATGGCAAGGGAATCGGCACTGAAGCTTTCTTT.